The 21 T cell receptor beta chains below all came from one sample that was sequenced in a study of regulatory dendritic cells for organ transplantation. Sequencing used immunoSEQ multiplex PCR; TCRdb keeps in-frame clones, though not all of them. The sample holds 28,000 or so clones, roughly 85% seen once. The sequencing sample was made of naive CD4+ T cells from blood. The sample's subset: CD45RA+ naive T cells. These receptors all stem from a human donor in good health.

The chain combines TRBV28 with TRBJ1-3; D is perhaps TRBD1 (5 bases). The ends were cut back, 6 bases at V and 0 bases at J, with 15 bases in the middle. CDR1 and CDR2 from the germline V gene are MDHEN and SYDVKM. CDR3 length equals 16 residues. The CDR3 DNA is TGTGCCAGCAGGGACTGGGACTTTAGCTCTGGAAACACCATATATTTT. It specifies CASRDWDFSSGNTIYF.

The chain recombines TRBV4-3 with TRBJ1-6; the D is unclear. Germline CDR1 and CDR2: LGHNA and YSLEER. V lost 4 bases and J lost 5, with 9 bases in between. The CDR3 is 14 residues long. CDR3 DNA: TGCGCCAGCAGCCGGCAATATAATAATTCACCCCTCCACTTT. Translated: CASSRQYNNSPLHF.

This rearrangement joins TRBV5-1 to TRBJ1-2, with a possible D match to TRBD1 (5 bases). This CDR3 is 14 amino acids long. The germline V gene encodes CDR1 SGHRS and CDR2 YFSETQ. The germline V and J ends were trimmed by 1 base and 8 bases, with 15 bases remaining between them. CDR3 sequence: CASSLQTTGDGYTF. The CDR3 DNA reads as TGCGCCAGCAGCTTGCAGACCACGGGGGACGGCTACACCTTC.

The rearrangement links TRBV6-6 to TRBJ2-5; D is perhaps TRBD2 (5 bases). Germline CDR1 reads MNHNY; CDR2 reads SVGAGI (reference sequence). Trimming pared 7 bases from V and 2 bases from J, leaving 14 bases between. CDR3 length: 14 amino acids. CDR3 protein: CASTSSPGQETQYF. The DNA for the CDR3 is TGTGCCAGCACCTCATCTCCGGGACAAGAGACCCAGTACTTC.

The rearrangement uses TRBV19 and TRBJ1-5, with 7 bases identical to TRBD1. CDR1 and CDR2 (germline): LNHDA, SQIVND (reference sequence). The CDR3 extends over 14 amino acids. V shed 5 bases, J shed 4 bases, and the junction held 5 bases outside the gene matches. The CDR3 protein is CASSSTGPNQPQHF. The CDR3 region has the DNA TGTGCCAGTAGTTCGACAGGGCCTAATCAGCCCCAGCATTTT.

The chain uses TRBV27 and TRBJ2-7, with D perhaps TRBD1 (5 bases). This CDR3 is 13 amino acids long. The germline gives CDR1 MNHEY, CDR2 SMNVEV (reference sequence). Trimming removed 4 bases from V and 5 bases from J, with 12 bases in between. In DNA, the CDR3 is TGTGCCAGCAGTTCCCGGGTGGGGCACGAGCAGTACTTC. Amino acids: CASSSRVGHEQYF.

The CDR3 coding sequence is TGTGCCAGCAGCTTCCAAGGGGAAAGGGAGACCCAGTACTTC. Protein sequence: CASSFQGERETQYF. The genes are TRBV5-5 and TRBJ2-5; a possible D gene is TRBD1 (5 bases). Trimming removed 2 bases from V and 5 bases from J, with 13 bases in between. The length of the CDR3 is 14 residues. Germline V gene data show CDR1 as SGHKS and CDR2 as YYEKEE (reference sequence).

The chain is built from TRBV27 and TRBJ2-2; D gene ambiguous. CDR1 is MNHEY and CDR2 is SMNVEV in the germline V gene (reference sequence). The CDR3 extends over 14 amino acids. V lost 5 bases to trimming and J lost 1 base, with 8 bases between them. In DNA form, the CDR3 reads TGTGCCAGCAGTCCCCGGGTGAACACCGGGGAGCTGTTTTTT. It specifies CASSPRVNTGELFF.

The rearrangement links TRBV19 to TRBJ1-6; possibly TRBD1 for D (6 bases). This CDR3 has 15 residues. V dropped 5 bases and J dropped 6 bases, with 14 bases sitting between them. Per germline, CDR1 LNHDA and CDR2 SQIVND (reference sequence). The CDR3 loop is CASSRQASGNSPLHF. CDR3 nucleotide sequence: TGTGCCAGTAGTCGACAGGCGTCGGGTAATTCACCCCTCCACTTT.

The chain is built from TRBV6-4 and TRBJ1-5; D unresolved. The V end lost 0 bases, the J end lost 7 bases, and 19 bases lay between the germline ends. The CDR3 length is 17 residues. Germline V lookup: CDR1 MRHNA, CDR2 SNTAGT. CDR3 amino acids: CASSDSQSGRVRQPQHF. The CDR3 DNA is TGTGCCAGCAGTGACTCGCAGTCCGGGAGGGTCAGACAGCCCCAGCATTTT.

This chain connects TRBV7-2 to TRBJ2-7; 9 bases fit TRBD2. Germline trimming cut 0 bases from V and 5 bases from J; bases unmatched to any gene: 5. Germline V lookup: CDR1 SGHTA, CDR2 FQGNSA. The CDR3 extends over 15 amino acids. CDR3 amino acids: CASSLALAGSDEQYF. Written as DNA, the CDR3 is TGTGCCAGCAGCTTAGCCCTAGCGGGGTCGGACGAGCAGTACTTC.

This sequence joins TRBV5-1 and TRBJ1-1; TRBD1 agrees at 9 bases. The germline CDR1 and CDR2 sequences are SGHRS and YFSETQ. This CDR3 has 14 amino acids. J gave up 5 bases and V 0 bases, and 2 bases lay outside the gene matches. The CDR3 spells CASSLDRGPTEAFF. CDR3 nucleotides: TGCGCCAGCAGCTTGGACAGGGGGCCTACTGAAGCTTTCTTT.

The chain combines TRBV6-4 with TRBJ1-1; no firm D call. Trimming pared 1 base from V and 1 base from J, leaving 10 bases between. Germline assignment: CDR1 MRHNA and CDR2 SNTAGT. This CDR3 has 15 amino acids. The CDR3 coding sequence is TGTGCCAGCAGTGACTTAGTAGTGAAGAACACTGAAGCTTTCTTT. Protein sequence: CASSDLVVKNTEAFF.

In this sample, this clone turned up a few times. This chain uses TRBV9 with TRBJ1-3, with 7 nucleotides matching TRBD1. Germline assignment: CDR1 SGDLS and CDR2 YYNGEE. This CDR3 has 15 amino acids. The V segment lost 0 bases and the J segment 3 bases; nucleotides outside the gene matches: 3. CDR3 residues: CASSVGQGDGNTIYF. In DNA form, the CDR3 reads TGTGCCAGCAGCGTAGGGCAGGGGGATGGAAACACCATATATTTT.

The chain combines TRBV5-6 with TRBJ1-2; 10 positions agree with TRBD1. The CDR3 totals 15 residues. The V and J ends lost 0 bases and 6 bases, in that order; junction bases with no gene match: 5. Germline V gene lookup returns CDR1 SGHDT and CDR2 YYEEEE. DNA for the CDR3: TGTGCCAGCAGCTTGGAGGGGACAGGGGTTCATGGCTACACCTTC. This codes for CASSLEGTGVHGYTF. The entire variable domain, with the rest obtained from reference TRBV5-6 and TRBJ1-2, is as follows: DAGVTQSPTHLIKTRGQQVTLRCSPKSGHDTVSWYQQALGQGPQFIFQYYEEEERQRGNFPDRFSGHQFPNYSSELNVNALLLGDSALYLCASSLEGTGVHGYTFGSGTRLTVV.

This sequence joins TRBV2 and TRBJ1-1; TRBD1 matches 9 bases. The CDR3 covers 15 residues. Germline trimming cut 8 bases from V and 3 bases from J; bases unmatched to any gene: 10. CDR1 SNHLY and CDR2 FYNNEI come from the germline V gene. This CDR3 reads CASRPGTGWYTEAFF. The DNA of the CDR3 is TGTGCCAGCCGTCCCGGGACAGGGTGGTACACTGAAGCTTTCTTT.

J is TRBJ1-6 and V is TRBV7-2; D not resolved. Germline assignment: CDR1 SGHTA and CDR2 FQGNSA. V was clipped by 2 bases and J by 7 bases, with 12 bases between them. The CDR3 has 15 amino acids. CDR3 sequence reads: CASSLSGGGNSPLHF. The CDR3 bases are TGTGCCAGCAGCTTATCTGGCGGAGGGAATTCACCCCTCCACTTT.

This chain links TRBV5-1 with TRBJ1-1, with TRBD1 as a possible D gene (6 bases). V was clipped by 4 bases and J by 3 bases, with 10 bases between them. The CDR3 is 13 amino acids. Germline values: CDR1 SGHRS, CDR2 YFSETQ. As DNA, the CDR3 is TGCGCCAGCAGCACCAGGGGTGACACTGAAGCTTTCTTT. The encoded protein is CASSTRGDTEAFF. Complete variable domain (other parts from reference TRBV5-1 and TRBJ1-1): KAGVTQTPRYLIKTRGQQVTLSCSPISGHRSVSWYQQTPGQGLQFLFEYFSETQRNKGNFPGRFSGRQFSNSRSEMNVSTLELGDSALYLCASSTRGDTEAFFGQGTRLTVV.

The gene calls are TRBV7-2 and TRBJ1-2; D may be TRBD1 (6 bases). The germline V gene encodes CDR1 SGHTA and CDR2 FQGNSA. This CDR3 spans 13 amino acids. V dropped 7 bases and J dropped 2 bases, with 11 bases sitting between them. CDR3: CASNRVGNYGYTF. For the CDR3, the DNA is TGTGCCAGCAACAGGGTAGGCAACTATGGCTACACCTTC.

The chain joins TRBV18 to TRBJ1-1, with TRBD1 as a possible D gene (5 bases). The germline V gene encodes CDR1 KGHSH and CDR2 LQKENI. V lost 6 bases to trimming and J lost 0 bases, with 8 bases between them. The CDR3 is made up of 13 amino acids. The CDR3 region has the DNA TGTGCCAGCTCGGAGGGGCTGAACACTGAAGCTTTCTTT. Protein sequence: CASSEGLNTEAFF.

This clone was picked up one time. At one boundary the junction diverges from the germline segment, which might be a read error. This chain uses TRBV5-5 with TRBJ1-1, with D maybe TRBD1 (6 bases). Germline V gene lookup returns CDR1 SGHKS and CDR2 YYEKEE (reference sequence). This CDR3 region has 17 residues. The CDR3 region has the DNA TGTGCCAGCAGCTTCAGGTCGCCAGGGGAGGGGAACGCTGAAGCTTTCTTT. Its protein product is CASSFRSPGEGNAEAFF. The full variable domain, in which reference TRBV5-5 and TRBJ1-1 provide the parts outside the CDR3, is DAGVTQSPTHLIKTRGQQVTLRCSPISGHKSVSWYQQVLGQGPQFIFQYYEKEERGRGNFPDRFSARQFPNYSSELNVNALLLGDSALYLCASSFRSPGEGNAEAFFGQGTRLTVV.